This T cell receptor (beta chain) appears in the sequencing data of a study of shared clonotypes between healthy human individuals. At the deep level, the assay was run. TCRdb's copy holds only in-frame clones and misses some; the assay was immunoSEQ multiplex PCR. The data hold some 2,000,000 clones, with 85% to 95% observed a single time. This clonotype was sampled from a man aged 18 to 29 in good health. Sequencing used naive CD4+ T cells sorted from blood. Subset noted: CD45RA+ positively selected.

For the CDR3, the DNA is TGTGCCAGTAGTATAGATAACAGGGGCGGCAATCAGCCCCAGCATTTT. Amino acids: CASSIDNRGGNQPQHF. This chain joins TRBV19 and TRBJ1-5, with TRBD1 identical over 7 bases. CDR1 and CDR2 (germline): LNHDA, SQIVND (reference sequence). V dropped 0 bases and J dropped 2; count of bases not matched to a gene: 4. The CDR3 is 16 amino acids.